These 4 T cell receptor beta chains came from one sample sequenced in a study of blood T cells in healthy people across ages. Alongside a J-beta primer mix, a sample-barcoded 5' primer served in a second PCR lasting roughly 7 to 11 cycles. Via MiXCR, TCRdb re-called the 5' RACE reads, giving one row per CDR3 protein. Of about 1.6 million distinct CDR3 sequences in the sample, around 36% are singletons; the top ten hold approximately 10%. The sample comprised blood. The receptor set was obtained from a woman aged 25 to 45 in good health.

The gene calls are TRBV9 and TRBJ1-1, with a weak D call TRBD1 (5 bases). Trimming removed 0 bases at V and 7 bases at J, with 10 bases between. Per the germline V gene, CDR1 is SGDLS and CDR2 is YYNGEE. This CDR3 is built from 13 residues. CDR3 DNA sequence: TGTGCCAGCAGCGTAGTTATGGGGGGTGAAGCTTTCTTT. It encodes CASSVVMGGEAFF. Filled out from reference TRBV9 and TRBJ1-1, the complete variable domain reads DSGVTQTPKHLITATGQRVTLRCSPRSGDLSVYWYQQSLDQGLQFLIQYYNGEERAKGNILERFSAQQFPDLHSELNLSSLELGDSALYFCASSVVMGGEAFFGQGTRLTVV.

The rearrangement uses TRBV11-2 and TRBJ1-1; D uncertain. The CDR3 has 15 residues. Germline V CDR1 and CDR2: SGHAT, FQNNGV. V dropped 5 bases and J dropped 2 bases, with 15 bases sitting between them. The CDR3 nucleotides read TGTGCCAGCAGCCCACGAGGAGGGTTTAACACTGAAGCTTTCTTT. Translating it yields CASSPRGGFNTEAFF. The variable domain in full, completed from reference TRBV11-2 and TRBJ1-1, reads EAGVAQSPRYKIIEKRQSVAFWCNPISGHATLYWYQQILGQGPKLLIQFQNNGVVDDSQLPKDRFSAERLKGVDSTLKIQPAKLEDSAVYLCASSPRGGFNTEAFFGQGTRLTVV.

The gene calls are TRBV12-3 or TRBV12-4 and TRBJ2-7; TRBD1 matches 9 bases. V lost 5 bases, J lost 6 bases, and 8 bases stayed unmatched. The CDR3 has 14 residues. This CDR3 is CASSLGTGWSEQYF. The CDR3 nucleotides read TGTGCCAGCAGTCTTGGGACAGGGTGGTCCGAGCAGTACTTC.

This chain joins TRBV15 and TRBJ2-5; 10 positions agree with TRBD2. This CDR3 spans 14 amino acids. Germline loops: CDR1 LNHNV, CDR2 YYDKDF (reference sequence). CDR3 DNA sequence: TGTGCAACTTCCGGGCTAGCGGGAGTGGAGACCCAGTACTTC. Encoded protein: CATSGLAGVETQYF.